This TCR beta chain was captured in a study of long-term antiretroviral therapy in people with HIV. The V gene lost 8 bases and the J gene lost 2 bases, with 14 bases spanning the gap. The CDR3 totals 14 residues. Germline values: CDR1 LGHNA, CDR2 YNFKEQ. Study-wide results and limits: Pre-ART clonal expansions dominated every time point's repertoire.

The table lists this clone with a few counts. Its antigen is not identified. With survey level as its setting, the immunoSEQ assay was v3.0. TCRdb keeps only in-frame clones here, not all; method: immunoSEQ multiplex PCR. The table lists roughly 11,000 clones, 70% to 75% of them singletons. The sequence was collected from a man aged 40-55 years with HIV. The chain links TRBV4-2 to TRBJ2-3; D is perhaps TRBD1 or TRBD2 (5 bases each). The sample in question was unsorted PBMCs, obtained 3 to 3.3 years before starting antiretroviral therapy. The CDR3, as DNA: TGTGCCAGCGGGGGAGACAGCCACACAGATACGCAGTATTTT. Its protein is CASGGDSHTDTQYF.